This T cell receptor (beta chain) was recorded in a study of T cell repertoires in cytomegalovirus infection. In the study overall: The public TCR beta signatures pointed to both CMV infection and matching HLA type. Study-wide results and caveats: Cumulative frequency (of public TCR beta family members) identified carriers of CMV plus the relevant HLA. The ex vivo response showed dominance by HLA-C-restricted CMV-specific TCR beta clonotypes.

The CDR3 sequence is 15 residues long. J gave up 5 bases and V 4 bases, and 8 bases lay outside the gene matches. Looked up from germline, CDR1 is SNHLY and CDR2 is FYNNEI. In TCRdb, the reads were re-called with MiXCR into one record per CDR3 protein. The repertoire holds more than 500,000 distinct CDR3 sequences, 15% to 20% seen once, with roughly a quarter in the top ten. As concerns this clonotype: Its matching antigen is unknown.

The specimen sequenced was CD8+ T cells from PBMCs. The sequence came from a human donor in good health (CMV status not recorded). Some clones in this sample may be carry-over from other donors' samples. The genes are TRBV2 and TRBJ2-7, with 10 nucleotides matching TRBD2. The CDR3 loop reads CASSGVPSGSDEQYF. CDR3 in DNA: TGTGCCAGCAGTGGAGTGCCTAGCGGGAGCGACGAGCAGTACTTC.